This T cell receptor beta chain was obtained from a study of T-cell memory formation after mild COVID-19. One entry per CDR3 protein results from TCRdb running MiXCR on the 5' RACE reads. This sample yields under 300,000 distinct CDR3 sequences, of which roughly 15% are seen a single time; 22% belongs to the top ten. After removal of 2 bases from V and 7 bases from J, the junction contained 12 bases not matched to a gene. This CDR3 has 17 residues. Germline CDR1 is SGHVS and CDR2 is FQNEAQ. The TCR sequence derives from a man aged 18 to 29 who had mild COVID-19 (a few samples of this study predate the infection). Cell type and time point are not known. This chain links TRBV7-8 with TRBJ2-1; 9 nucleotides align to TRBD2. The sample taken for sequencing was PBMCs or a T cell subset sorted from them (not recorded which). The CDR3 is CASSLRRLAGGLNEQFF. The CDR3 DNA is TGTGCCAGCAGCTTACGCCGACTTGCGGGGGGGCTTAATGAGCAGTTCTTC.